This T cell receptor beta chain appears in the sequencing data of a study of control samples from healthy donors and cancer patients. Germline loops: CDR1 SGHTA, CDR2 FQGNSA. Unmatched junction bases numbered 4, after V lost 1 base and J lost 5 bases. The CDR3 runs 15 residues. Assay: immunoSEQ multiplex PCR; the TCRdb copy retains only in-frame clones and omits some. The sample holds approximately 58,000 clones, around 87% seen once. Sequencing input: PBMCs. The rearrangement uses TRBV7-2 and TRBJ2-1; 8 bases match TRBD2. The receptor was derived from a woman aged 60-70 years with lung cancer. The CDR3 spells CASSLVAGGHNEQFF. CDR3 DNA sequence: TGTGCCAGCAGCTTAGTGGCGGGGGGACACAATGAGCAGTTCTTC.